This TCR beta chain derives from a study of blood T cell repertoires in COVID-19. Study-wide context: Material from acute and convalescent COVID-19 was sourced from the United States, Italy and Spain.

The repertoire was sequenced with immunoSEQ multiplex PCR; TCRdb's copy has only in-frame clones and lacks some. Of roughly 240,000 clones in the sample, roughly 88% were seen once. This CDR3 has 14 amino acids. CDR1 LGHNA and CDR2 YSLEER come from the germline V gene. After removal of 4 bases from V and 8 bases from J, the junction contained 7 bases not matched to a gene. The specimen was PBMCs or T cells enriched from blood (not recorded which). V is TRBV4-3 and J is TRBJ1-2; 10 bases line up with TRBD1. The receptor was isolated from a woman between 45 and 65 years old who had recovered from COVID-19. Written as DNA, the CDR3 is TGCGCCAGCAGCCCGGGACAGGGGACGACCGGCTACACCTTC. Its translation: CASSPGQGTTGYTF.